This T cell receptor beta chain was sequenced in a study of T cells after yellow fever vaccination. General study points: Primary-vaccination clones mostly resurfaced post-booster (less than 98% CD4, around 88% CD8). Peak timing came faster in the weaker secondary response, day 5 versus 15.

The CDR3 runs 12 residues. The V gene's germline CDR1 is DFQATT and CDR2 SNEGSKA (reference sequence). Trimming pared 6 bases from V and 11 bases from J, leaving 19 bases between. Conversion of TCR transcripts into cDNA relied on 5'RACE template switching, which added a universal primer site and UMIs. MiXCR, run by TCRdb on the 5' RACE reads, gives a single entry per CDR3 protein. Of 200,000 or so distinct CDR3 sequences listed, less than 7.5% are singletons. A word on this clonotype: Antigen unknown.

Sequencing was performed on CD4+ T cells sorted from PBMCs, taken on the day of the yellow fever booster vaccination. The sequence came from a man aged 30-40 years who received the YFV17D yellow fever vaccine. The chain links TRBV20-1 to TRBJ1-1, with D maybe TRBD1 (5 bases). The CDR3: CSAKLRDVNAFF. CDR3 nucleotide sequence: TGCAGTGCCAAACTCCGGGACGTGAACGCTTTCTTT.